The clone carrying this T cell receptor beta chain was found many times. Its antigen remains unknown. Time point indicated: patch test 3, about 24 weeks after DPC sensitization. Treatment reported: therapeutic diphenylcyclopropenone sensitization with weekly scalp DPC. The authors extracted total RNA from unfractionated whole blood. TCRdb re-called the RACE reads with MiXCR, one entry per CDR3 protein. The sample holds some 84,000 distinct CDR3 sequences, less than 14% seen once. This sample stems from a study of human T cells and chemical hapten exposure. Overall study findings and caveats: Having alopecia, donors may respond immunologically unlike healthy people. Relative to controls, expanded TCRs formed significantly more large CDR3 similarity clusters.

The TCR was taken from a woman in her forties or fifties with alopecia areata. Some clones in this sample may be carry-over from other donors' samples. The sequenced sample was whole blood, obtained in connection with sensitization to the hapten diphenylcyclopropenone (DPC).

The CDR3 nucleotides are TGTGCCAGCAGCCGATACGGGACAGGGGCCTACGAGCAGTACTTC. Protein: CASSRYGTGAYEQYF. The V and J genes are TRBV3-1 and TRBJ2-7, with 10 bases matching TRBD1. The CDR3 length is 15 residues. V trimming: 4 bases; J trimming: 2 bases; junction bases outside the gene matches: 5. The germline V gene encodes CDR1 LGHDT and CDR2 YNNKEL (reference sequence).